Listed here are 22 T cell receptor beta chains from one sample, sequenced in a study of T-cell reconstitution after alpha-beta-depleted transplantation in children. Molecular barcoding with unique molecular identifiers was used for the TCRbeta library. Each CDR3 protein is one row after TCRdb ran MiXCR on the PCR reads. The repertoire holds roughly 790,000 distinct CDR3 sequences, with roughly 15% as singletons. The sequencing here drew on PBMCs, mostly from graft donor cells, taken 360 days after TCRalphabeta/CD19-depleted stem cell transplant. The source of these receptors is a male patient younger than 18 who had a stem cell transplant for acute lymphoblastic leukemia, so the T cells may come from the graft donor.

This clonotype was seen a handful of times. The rearrangement uses TRBV5-1 and TRBJ2-7; TRBD2 agrees at 7 bases. CDR1 SGHRS and CDR2 YFSETQ come from the germline V gene. This CDR3 is built from 16 residues. The J segment lost 3 bases and the V segment lost 4 bases, leaving 13 bases of the junction unmatched. CDR3 amino acids: CASSPRGVGRVYEQYF. Here the CDR3 DNA reads TGCGCCAGCAGCCCTCGGGGGGTGGGTAGAGTCTACGAGCAGTACTTC. Drawing the rest from reference TRBV5-1 and TRBJ2-7, the complete variable domain is KAGVTQTPRYLIKTRGQQVTLSCSPISGHRSVSWYQQTPGQGLQFLFEYFSETQRNKGNFPGRFSGRQFSNSRSEMNVSTLELGDSALYLCASSPRGVGRVYEQYFGPGTRLTVT.

This clonotype was seen a handful of times. The chain combines TRBV11-2 with TRBJ2-7, with D perhaps TRBD1 or TRBD2 (5 bases each). V was trimmed by 1 base and J by 0 bases, leaving 16 bases between them. The CDR3 is made up of 17 amino acids. CDR1 and CDR2 (germline): SGHAT, FQNNGV. The DNA of the CDR3 is TGTGCCAGCAGCTTAGTTGCTGGGACGGCTAGCTCCTACGAGCAGTACTTC. It yields the protein CASSLVAGTASSYEQYF. The full variable domain, in which reference TRBV11-2 and TRBJ2-7 provide the parts outside the CDR3, is EAGVAQSPRYKIIEKRQSVAFWCNPISGHATLYWYQQILGQGPKLLIQFQNNGVVDDSQLPKDRFSAERLKGVDSTLKIQPAKLEDSAVYLCASSLVAGTASSYEQYFGPGTRLTVT.

This clonotype was seen repeatedly, ten times or more. The rearrangement uses TRBV5-1 and TRBJ2-7; no clear D. Trimming removed 0 bases at V and 1 base at J, with 11 bases between. The CDR3 contains 15 residues. Per germline, CDR1 SGHRS and CDR2 YFSETQ. For the CDR3, the DNA is TGCGCCAGCAGCTTGGACAGTATACCTTCCTACGAGCAGTACTTC. This codes for CASSLDSIPSYEQYF.

This clonotype came up many times. The J gene is TRBJ2-1, the V gene TRBV20-1, with 9 bases identical to TRBD2. The CDR3 consists of 16 residues. Germline CDR1 DFQATT, CDR2 SNEGSKA (reference sequence). Trimming took 7 bases from V and 4 from J; bases not matched to a gene: 14. CDR3 DNA: TGCAGTGTGAGGAGCGGGAGGCCTTTCCCATACAATGAGCAGTTCTTC. Translating gives CSVRSGRPFPYNEQFF.

This chain joins TRBV7-6 and TRBJ2-3, with D hard to call. The CDR3 totals 16 residues. V lost 0 bases and J lost 0, with 10 bases in between. Germline CDR1 SGHVS, CDR2 FNYEAQ. In DNA, the CDR3 is TGTGCCAGCAGCTTAGCTATCGGCTATAGCACAGATACGCAGTATTTT. Protein sequence: CASSLAIGYSTDTQYF.

CDR3 protein: CSVNRASSYNEQFF. The CDR3 DNA follows: TGCAGCGTTAACAGGGCGAGCTCCTACAATGAGCAGTTCTTC. The V gene is TRBV29-1, the J gene TRBJ2-1, with D possibly TRBD1 on 6 matching bases. Trimming pared 5 bases from V and 0 bases from J, leaving 11 bases between. Germline values: CDR1 SQVTM, CDR2 ANQGSEA. The CDR3 sequence is 14 residues long.

The rearrangement uses TRBV7-3 and TRBJ2-1; TRBD2 matches 14 bases. The CDR3 has 19 amino acids. Per the germline V gene, CDR1 is SGHTA and CDR2 is FQGTGA. V trimming: 5 bases; J trimming: 0 bases; junction bases outside the gene matches: 9. CDR3 loop: CASSAFPGTSGSSYNEQFF. CDR3 in DNA: TGTGCCAGCAGCGCTTTTCCCGGGACTAGCGGGAGCTCCTACAATGAGCAGTTCTTC.

This clonotype has more than one count but fewer than ten. The chain combines TRBV6-5 with TRBJ1-3; 8 bases map to TRBD1. CDR3 length: 16 residues. V lost 4 bases, J lost 2 bases, and 7 bases stayed unmatched. CDR1 is MNHEY and CDR2 is SVGAGI in the germline V gene. This chain's CDR3 is CASSSPGQGTGNTIYF. CDR3 bases: TGTGCCAGCAGTTCCCCCGGACAGGGAACTGGAAACACCATATATTTT.

This clonotype was recorded at least ten times. The J gene is TRBJ2-1, the V gene TRBV12-3 or TRBV12-4; no clear D. The V end lost 6 bases, the J end lost 4 bases, and 7 bases lay between the germline ends. The CDR3 extends over 12 amino acids. CDR3 sequence reads: CASSRWYNEQFF. CDR3 sequence (DNA): TGTGCCAGCAGCCGGTGGTACAATGAGCAGTTCTTC.

The rearrangement joins TRBV12-3 or TRBV12-4 to TRBJ1-4, with D uncertain. Trimming shortened V by 2 bases and J by 3 bases, and 7 bases separated the two germline ends. The CDR3 consists of 14 residues. The CDR3 sequence is CASSLSRANEKLFF. The CDR3 coding sequence is TGTGCCAGCAGTTTAAGTAGGGCTAATGAAAAACTGTTTTTT.

This clonotype was seen a handful of times. The chain is built from TRBV10-3 and TRBJ2-7; the D gene could be TRBD1 or TRBD2 (5 bases each). Trimming pared 8 bases from V and 4 bases from J, leaving 15 bases between. Germline V gene data show CDR1 as ENHRY and CDR2 as SYGVKD. This CDR3 spans 13 amino acids. The DNA for the CDR3 is TGTGCCATCGGGCACCGGGACGGATACGAGCAGTACTTC. Translating it yields CAIGHRDGYEQYF.

The chain has TRBV14 and TRBJ2-1; 8 bases fit TRBD2. In germline, CDR1 is SGHDN, CDR2 FVKESK. CDR3 length: 12 amino acids. Trimming cost V 3 bases and J 12 bases; bases outside gene matches: 4. As DNA, the CDR3 is TGTGCCAGCAGCCATATAGCGGGACGGCAGTTCTTC. It codes for CASSHIAGRQFF.

This clonotype was seen only a few times. This chain links TRBV25-1 with TRBJ1-6; TRBD1 is a possible D gene (5 bases). The CDR3 extends over 14 amino acids. Per germline, CDR1 MGHDK and CDR2 SYGVNS. V lost 6 bases and J lost 10, with 16 bases in between. Here the CDR3 DNA reads TGTGCCAGCAGACAAACGGGGCTAGGGTCACCCCTCCACTTT. As protein: CASRQTGLGSPLHF.

This sequence joins TRBV12-3 or TRBV12-4 and TRBJ2-5; 10 nucleotides agree with TRBD2. The junction had 10 bases not matched to a gene; V was cut back by 6 bases and J by 6 bases. CDR3 length equals 15 residues. CDR3: CASSSAVAGGQTQYF. DNA of the CDR3: TGTGCCAGCAGCTCCGCGGTAGCGGGGGGTCAGACCCAGTACTTC.

This clonotype was seen at least ten times. The V and J genes are TRBV7-3 and TRBJ1-1; D may be TRBD1 (5 bases). The V end was cut by 6 bases, the J end by 7 bases, with 12 bases between. The CDR3 extends over 12 amino acids. CDR1 is SGHTA and CDR2 is FQGTGA in the germline V gene. CDR3 protein: CASSEQAGEAFF. The CDR3 DNA reads as TGTGCCAGCAGTGAACAGGCTGGTGAAGCTTTCTTT.

The rearrangement joins TRBV7-6 to TRBJ1-5; D is undetermined. Trimming took off 5 bases at V and 3 bases at J, with 14 bases between the two ends. CDR1 is SGHVS, CDR2 FNYEAQ, per germline. CDR3 length: 15 residues. The CDR3 DNA reads TGTGCCAGCAGCCAAGGCCCGACCCTCAATCAGCCCCAGCATTTT. Translating it yields CASSQGPTLNQPQHF.

The chain links TRBV2 to TRBJ2-7; D not resolved. CDR1 and CDR2 (germline): SNHLY, FYNNEI. There are 14 residues in the CDR3. V shed 4 bases and J shed 1 base, with 11 bases lying between them. For the CDR3, the DNA is TGTGCCAGCAGTGGAAGACTGGCGTCCTACGAGCAGTACTTC. Protein sequence: CASSGRLASYEQYF. Using reference TRBV2 and TRBJ2-7 for the parts outside the CDR3, the full variable domain is EPEVTQTPSHQVTQMGQEVILRCVPISNHLYFYWYRQILGQKVEFLVSFYNNEISEKSEIFDDQFSVERPDGSNFTLKIRSTKLEDSAMYFCASSGRLASYEQYFGPGTRLTVT.

The genes are TRBV19 and TRBJ2-4; TRBD1 matches at 9 bases. The CDR3 is made up of 14 amino acids. After removal of 4 bases from V and 6 bases from J, the junction contained 4 bases not matched to a gene. The V gene's germline CDR1 is LNHDA and CDR2 SQIVND (reference sequence). The CDR3 DNA sequence: TGTGCCAGTAGTACGGACAGGGGCGTAAACATTCAGTACTTC. It specifies CASSTDRGVNIQYF.

The V call is TRBV6-1, the J call TRBJ1-2; D call uncertain. The CDR3 extends over 15 amino acids. V lost 6 bases and J lost 5, with 19 bases in between. Germline V gene lookup returns CDR1 MNHNS and CDR2 SASEGT. The DNA of the CDR3 is TGTGCCAGCAGCTTTAGCCGCTCTGCGGGGTATGGCTACACCTTC. Amino acid sequence: CASSFSRSAGYGYTF.

This clonotype was seen a few times. This chain links TRBV5-1 with TRBJ2-1; D is unclear. V lost 0 bases, J lost 6 bases, and 16 bases lay in between. Germline CDR1 SGHRS, CDR2 YFSETQ. This CDR3 contains 16 residues. The CDR3 DNA is TGCGCCAGCAGCTTGGATTGGCCGGGCCTTGCCAATGAGCAGTTCTTC. Translation gives CASSLDWPGLANEQFF.

V gene TRBV7-9 combines with J gene TRBJ2-7, with D possibly being TRBD1 (6 bases). Trimming removed 6 bases from V and 7 bases from J, with 25 bases in between. CDR3 length: 16 residues. From germline, CDR1 is SEHNR and CDR2 FQNEAQ (reference sequence). The CDR3 DNA is TGTGCCAGCAGTCAAGTGCGACAGGCCTTTCTAGGGGAGCAGTACTTC. Translation: CASSQVRQAFLGEQYF.

This chain joins TRBV3-1 and TRBJ2-5, with 13 bases identical to TRBD2. The junction had 11 bases not matched to a gene; V was cut back by 2 bases and J by 5 bases. The CDR3 totals 18 residues. CDR1 is LGHDT, CDR2 YNNKEL, per germline (reference sequence). The CDR3 protein is CASSQTTGTSGDLETQYF. DNA of the CDR3: TGTGCCAGCAGCCAAACAACCGGGACTAGCGGGGATCTGGAGACCCAGTACTTC.